Below, one TCR beta chain is given with its context. The antigen remains undetermined. Primers for the PCR totalled 60 Vbeta and 13 Jbeta. This table comes from immunoSEQ multiplex PCR, and its TCRdb copy is limited to in-frame clones, with some not included. The table records some 90,000 clones, about four fifths of them present only once. The data were taken from a study of cytomegalovirus exposure and HLA in healthy donors. For the study at large: A prior analysis found 117 million unique TCR beta sequences from 170 million or so T cells. Findings of the study overall: Reportedly, HLA-A and HLA-B alleles of most subjects were accurately predicted from TCR beta. Some segments of the V type, notably TRBV6-2 and TRBV6-3, were excluded as indistinguishable. Using the classifier, cytomegalovirus status was reportedly diagnosed with high specificity and sensitivity.

The CDR3 runs 11 residues. The germline V gene encodes CDR1 DFQATT and CDR2 SNEGSKA (reference sequence). The ends lost 7 bases at V and 7 bases at J; junction bases unmatched: 4. Sequences were obtained from PBMCs. The chain recombines TRBV20-1 with TRBJ2-7; 10 bases align to TRBD2. The clonotype originates from a woman between 70 and 85 years old in good health and CMV-seropositive. The CDR3: CSVEREGEQYF. In DNA, the CDR3 is TGCAGTGTGGAGCGGGAGGGAGAGCAGTACTTC.